These 20 T cell receptor beta chains were all obtained from the same sample, sequenced in a study of T cells in Graves' hyperthyroidism and ophthalmopathy. Amplification targeted TCR beta CDR3 regions from RNA transcripts. The study used the HTBI primer set for a first-round RT-PCR of the TCR CDR3. TCRdb re-called the multiplex PCR reads through MiXCR, storing one row per CDR3 protein. The profile shows approximately 520,000 distinct CDR3 sequences, around a quarter of them singletons. Material: blood. These receptors came from a woman in her twenties or thirties with Graves' ophthalmopathy.

The V and J genes are TRBV6-1 and TRBJ2-7, with D possibly being TRBD2 (5 bases). The CDR3 runs 13 residues. Trimming shortened V by 4 bases and J by 6 bases, and 13 bases separated the two germline ends. Per germline, CDR1 MNHNS and CDR2 SASEGT. The CDR3 nucleotides read TGTGCCAGCAGTGGGGTCGCGGGTGGCGAGCAGTACTTC. Translation: CASSGVAGGEQYF.

At least ten counts were recorded for this clonotype. The gene calls are TRBV6-1 and TRBJ1-2, with a weak D call TRBD1 (5 bases). Germline lookup yields CDR1 MNHNS and CDR2 SASEGT. The V end was cut by 5 bases, the J end by 0 bases, with 13 bases between. The CDR3 sequence is 15 residues long. CDR3 in DNA: TGTGCCAGCAGTCCGCAGGGACGAGCTAACTATGGCTACACCTTC. Translated, it gives CASSPQGRANYGYTF.

This clonotype was recorded at least ten times. The chain employs TRBV28 and TRBJ2-7; D is uncertain. V was cut by 2 bases and J by 5 bases, with 4 bases left in between. Germline V CDR1 and CDR2: MDHEN, SYDVKM. The CDR3 consists of 11 residues. CDR3: CASSLTHEQYF. The CDR3, as DNA: TGTGCCAGCAGTTTAACACACGAGCAGTACTTC.

This clonotype has a handful of counts. The rearrangement links TRBV6-1 to TRBJ2-7, with a weak D call TRBD1 (5 bases). There are 14 residues in the CDR3. Trimming left V 6 bases short and J 0 bases short, with 12 bases between. CDR1 is MNHNS and CDR2 is SASEGT in the germline V gene. This chain's CDR3 is CASRVIRDSYEQYF. Here the CDR3 DNA reads TGTGCCAGCAGGGTAATCAGGGACTCCTACGAGCAGTACTTC.

This clonotype was counted ten times or more. This rearrangement joins TRBV12-3 or TRBV12-4 to TRBJ1-2; 7 nucleotides line up with TRBD1. V dropped 2 bases and J dropped 12; count of bases not matched to a gene: 9. The CDR3 consists of 13 residues. CDR3 protein: CASSLSGQRNHTF. CDR3 in DNA: TGTGCCAGCAGTTTATCGGGACAGCGGAACCACACCTTC.

This clonotype was picked up many times. The chain has TRBV19 and TRBJ2-2; D call uncertain. The CDR3 has 14 amino acids. Deletions cut 2 bases from V and 5 bases from J, with 9 bases between. Germline CDR1 is LNHDA and CDR2 is SQIVND (reference sequence). CDR3 sequence reads: CASSIPWSTGELFF. The CDR3 region has the DNA TGTGCCAGTAGTATACCCTGGTCAACCGGGGAGCTGTTTTTT.

This clonotype has a count of ten or more. The chain couples TRBV15 to TRBJ1-2; D may be TRBD1 (6 bases). The CDR3 length is 15 residues. Between the trimmed V and J ends, which lost 8 bases and 3 bases, there was a span of 19 bases. Per germline, CDR1 LNHNV and CDR2 YYDKDF (reference sequence). The CDR3 DNA follows: TGTGCCACCCTAGGGTACAGGGAGGCGGACTATGGCTACACCTTC. Amino acid sequence: CATLGYREADYGYTF.

The chain couples TRBV20-1 to TRBJ1-1; no clear D gene. The CDR3 has 14 residues. The V end was cut by 0 bases, the J end by 1 base, with 9 bases between. Germline loops: CDR1 DFQATT, CDR2 SNEGSKA (reference sequence). The CDR3, as DNA: TGCAGTGCTAGAGATCATAGGAGGAACACTGAAGCTTTCTTT. Its protein product is CSARDHRRNTEAFF.

This clonotype was picked up a small number of times. V gene TRBV28 combines with J gene TRBJ1-2; no definite D call. Per germline, CDR1 MDHEN and CDR2 SYDVKM. V was shortened by 10 bases and J by 4 bases, with 22 bases between the two germline ends. The CDR3 totals 15 residues. The CDR3 nucleotides are TGTGCCACCACGGTAAACCCTCGGCGGGTCTATGGCTACACCTTC. Its protein product is CATTVNPRRVYGYTF.

V and J are TRBV20-1 and TRBJ1-5, with 8 bases matching TRBD1. The CDR3 is 14 amino acids. V trimming: 4 bases; J trimming: 3 bases; junction bases outside the gene matches: 5. Germline lookup yields CDR1 DFQATT and CDR2 SNEGSKA (reference sequence). CDR3 bases: TGCAGTGCTAAGGCAGGGGGCTACAATCAGCCCCAGCATTTT. The encoded protein is CSAKAGGYNQPQHF.

This clonotype has at least ten counts. The chain has TRBV7-9 and TRBJ1-5; 8 nucleotides agree with TRBD1. J gave up 6 bases and V 0 bases, and 4 bases lay outside the gene matches. Germline V gene sequence: CDR1 SEHNR, CDR2 FQNEAQ (reference sequence). The CDR3 spans 15 residues. The CDR3 nucleotides read TGTGCCAGCAGCTTAGCGTGGACAGGGAGTCAGCCCCAGCATTTT. Protein product: CASSLAWTGSQPQHF.

The chain is built from TRBV15 and TRBJ1-6; D might be TRBD1 (5 bases). CDR1 is LNHNV, CDR2 YYDKDF, per germline (reference sequence). V lost 1 base and J 4 bases, leaving 8 bases between the germline ends. The CDR3 is 15 amino acids. The CDR3 DNA reads TGTGCCACCAGCAGAGCCGGGACTTATAATTCACCCCTCCACTTT. Protein sequence: CATSRAGTYNSPLHF.

A remark on this clonotype: One base away lies a much larger clone, so this may be a sequencing read error. V and J are TRBV5-1 and TRBJ2-2, with 11 bases aligning to TRBD1. The germline CDR1 and CDR2 sequences are SGHRS and YFSETQ. The CDR3 spans 16 residues. With 4 bases clipped from V and 4 bases from J, the junction kept 6 bases outside the gene matches. This chain's CDR3 is CASSPDRGLCTGELFF. The CDR3 nucleotides are TGCGCCAGCAGCCCGGACAGGGGGCTCTGCACCGGGGAGCTGTTTTTT.

At least ten counts were recorded for this clonotype. The chain carries TRBV7-8 and TRBJ2-7, with 8 bases matching TRBD1. This CDR3 has 15 amino acids. The V segment lost 7 bases and the J segment 0 bases; nucleotides outside the gene matches: 8. The V gene's germline CDR1 is SGHVS and CDR2 FQNEAQ. The CDR3, as DNA: TGTGCCAGCACCAGGGGGCAGGGGGCCTCCTACGAGCAGTACTTC. Its translation is CASTRGQGASYEQYF.

This clonotype was detected ten times or more. The chain joins TRBV20-1 to TRBJ2-2; D gene unclear. Germline values: CDR1 DFQATT, CDR2 SNEGSKA (reference sequence). V was trimmed by 0 bases and J by 1 base, leaving 9 bases between them. The CDR3 length is 15 residues. This CDR3 is CSARDWVQNTGELFF. The CDR3 nucleotides are TGCAGTGCTAGAGATTGGGTACAGAACACCGGGGAGCTGTTTTTT.

The gene calls are TRBV12-3 or TRBV12-4 and TRBJ2-7; 14 bases are shared with TRBD2. Germline trimming cut 5 bases from V and 3 bases from J; bases unmatched to any gene: 18. CDR3 length equals 20 residues. The CDR3 sequence is CASSLTRTRGLAGVFYEQYF. The CDR3 DNA follows: TGTGCCAGCAGTCTTACCCGGACACGGGGACTAGCGGGAGTTTTCTACGAGCAGTACTTC.

In its sample, this clonotype was seen a few times. The rearrangement links TRBV3-1 to TRBJ2-5; 14 nucleotides line up with TRBD2. Germline CDR1 is LGHDT and CDR2 is YNNKEL (reference sequence). The CDR3 runs to 16 residues. Germline trimming cut 4 bases from V and 6 bases from J; bases unmatched to any gene: 7. The CDR3 coding sequence is TGTGCCAGCAGCCCACGGGGACTAGCGGGAGTGAAGACCCAGTACTTC. The encoded protein is CASSPRGLAGVKTQYF.

J is TRBJ1-2 and V is TRBV6-5; 7 bases match TRBD1. This CDR3 is built from 14 residues. Germline loops: CDR1 MNHEY, CDR2 SVGAGI. With 0 bases clipped from V and 7 bases from J, the junction kept 5 bases outside the gene matches. CDR3 loop: CASSYSARGGGYTF. In DNA form, the CDR3 reads TGTGCCAGCAGTTACTCGGCCAGGGGGGGTGGCTACACCTTC.

This clonotype was counted at least ten times. The V call is TRBV20-1, the J call TRBJ1-3; D may be TRBD1 (6 bases). This CDR3 comprises 13 residues. V was pared by 5 bases and J by 0 bases, with 8 bases between. Germline V lookup: CDR1 DFQATT, CDR2 SNEGSKA (reference sequence). The CDR3 spells CSALRGSGNTIYF. The DNA for the CDR3 is TGCAGTGCTCTCAGGGGCTCTGGAAACACCATATATTTT.

This chain uses TRBV13 with TRBJ2-7; 10 bases are a match to TRBD1. Germline lookup yields CDR1 PRHDT and CDR2 FYEKMQ (reference sequence). The CDR3 sequence is 15 residues long. Losses at the gene ends were 5 bases for V and 6 bases for J; bases not matched to a gene: 10. This CDR3 reads CASSLRRTGGIEQYF. CDR3 coding DNA: TGTGCCAGCAGCCTTCGGCGGACAGGGGGAATCGAGCAGTACTTC. Supplemented by reference TRBV13 and TRBJ2-7, the full variable domain reads AAGVIQSPRHLIKEKRETATLKCYPIPRHDTVYWYQQGPGQDPQFLISFYEKMQSDKGSIPDRFSAQQFSDYHSELNMSSLELGDSALYFCASSLRRTGGIEQYFGPGTRLTVT.